This paragraph covers one T cell receptor beta chain sequence. No antigen is known for it. These data are taken from a study of radiotherapy plus CTLA-4 blockade in lung cancer. Study-level results: Interferon-beta and early blood T cell clone dynamics reportedly predicted response best.

Clones were sequenced by immunoSEQ multiplex PCR, and TCRdb holds only the in-frame ones, with some missing. Seen here are about 51,000 clones, around 79% observed once, and the top ten hold about 8%. Trimming cost V 5 bases and J 9 bases, with 14 bases left between them. Germline-derived CDR1 and CDR2 are SGHTA and FQGNSA. The CDR3 extends over 12 amino acids. Chemo-refractory metastatic non-small-cell lung cancer patients were treated with focal radiation plus CTLA-4 blockade with ipilimumab. Here the sequenced sample was peripheral blood, taken from a patient treated with radiotherapy plus ipilimumab. The chain combines TRBV7-2 with TRBJ2-7, with D tentatively TRBD1 (6 bases). This TCR derives from a human donor with non-small cell lung cancer who had a complete response to radiotherapy plus ipilimumab. The CDR3 sequence: CASSPSRGRQYF. The CDR3 DNA follows: TGTGCCAGCAGCCCTAGCAGGGGCAGGCAGTACTTC.